Only a few counts were recorded for the clone carrying this T cell receptor (beta chain). Antigen specificity is unknown. MiXCR, applied by TCRdb to the 5' RACE reads, yields one record per CDR3 protein. The table shows 300,000 to 350,000 distinct CDR3 sequences, with around 12% occurring only once. Germline V gene sequence: CDR1 MGHRA, CDR2 YSYEKL. This CDR3 is 18 amino acids long. The ends lost 0 bases at V and 0 bases at J; junction bases unmatched: 9. The data were taken from a study of identical twins. General study results and limits: Zero-insertion analyses might be partly confounded by invariant T cells like MAIT and iNKT. Not following the same donors, the study drew its conclusions from cross-sectional statistical analysis.

These data also featured in a second study, about yellow fever vaccine responses in identical twins.

The source material was CD8+ T cells sorted from blood. J is TRBJ2-7 and V is TRBV4-1; TRBD2 agrees at 9 bases. The sequence derives from a woman under 30 in good health. CDR3 loop: CASSQEVAGAILSYEQYF. The CDR3 nucleotides read TGCGCCAGCAGCCAAGAGGTAGCGGGAGCGATACTCTCCTACGAGCAGTACTTC.